The text below deals with one T cell receptor beta chain. Its antigen remains unknown. The data are from a study of vaccination and CD4 T cells after COVID-19. On the study more broadly: At a median around 65 days (range 14 to 241) after dose two, post-vaccine samples were obtained. Notes on the study in general: The study found median SARS-CoV-2-reactive clonotypes rising from about 22 to 38, not significantly.

The Oncomine TCR Beta short-read assay was applied to DNA of cultured CD4+ T cells. Each CDR3 protein gets one entry after TCRdb re-called the PCR reads with MiXCR. There are about 22,000 distinct CDR3 sequences in the sample; about 59% occur only once, and under 25% lies in the top ten. The CDR3 extends over 13 amino acids. V lost 4 bases to trimming and J lost 3 bases, with 9 bases between them. Germline values: CDR1 ENHRY, CDR2 SYGVKD. Regarding treatment: 10-day PBMC culture with coronavirus spike peptide pools or control peptides (ViraFEST assay). Days 3 and 7 were when half the medium was replaced with fresh IL-2 medium.

The chain joins TRBV10-3 to TRBJ1-2; D perhaps matches TRBD1 (6 bases). The clonotype originates from a human donor who received a COVID-19 vaccine. The sequences come from CD4+ T cells from blood, cultured in vitro, collected before SARS-CoV-2 vaccination. CDR3 DNA sequence: TGTGCCATCAGTGTCAACAGGGACTATGGCTACACCTTC. Translated, it gives CAISVNRDYGYTF.